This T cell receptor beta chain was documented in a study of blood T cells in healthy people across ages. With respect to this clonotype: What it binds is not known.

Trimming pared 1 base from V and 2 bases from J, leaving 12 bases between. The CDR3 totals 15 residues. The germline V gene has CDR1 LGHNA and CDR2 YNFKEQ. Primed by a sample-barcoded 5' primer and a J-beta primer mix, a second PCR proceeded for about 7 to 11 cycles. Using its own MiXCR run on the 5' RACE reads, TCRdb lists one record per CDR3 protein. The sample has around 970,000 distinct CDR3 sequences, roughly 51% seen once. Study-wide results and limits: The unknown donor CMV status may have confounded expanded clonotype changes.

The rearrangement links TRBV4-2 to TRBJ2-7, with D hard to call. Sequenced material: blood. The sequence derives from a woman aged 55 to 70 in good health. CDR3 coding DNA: TGTGCCAGCAGCCAAGGGGCTCAGGCCCCCTACGAGCAGTACTTC. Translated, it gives CASSQGAQAPYEQYF.